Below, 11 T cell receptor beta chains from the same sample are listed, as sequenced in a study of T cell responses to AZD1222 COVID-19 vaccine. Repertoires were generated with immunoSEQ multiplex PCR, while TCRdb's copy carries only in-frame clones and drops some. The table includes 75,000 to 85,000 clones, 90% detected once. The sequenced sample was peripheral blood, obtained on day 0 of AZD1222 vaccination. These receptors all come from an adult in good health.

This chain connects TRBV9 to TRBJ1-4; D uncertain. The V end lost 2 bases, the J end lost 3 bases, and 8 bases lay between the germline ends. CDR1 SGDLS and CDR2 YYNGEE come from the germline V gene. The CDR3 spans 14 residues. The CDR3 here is CASSVGSSNEKLFF. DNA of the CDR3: TGTGCCAGCAGCGTGGGGTCCTCTAATGAAAAACTGTTTTTT.

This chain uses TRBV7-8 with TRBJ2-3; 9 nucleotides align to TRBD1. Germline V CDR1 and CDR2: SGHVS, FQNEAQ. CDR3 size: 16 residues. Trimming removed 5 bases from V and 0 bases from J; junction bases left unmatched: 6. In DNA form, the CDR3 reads TGTGCCAGCAGCACCCGGGACAGGGACAGCACAGATACGCAGTATTTT. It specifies CASSTRDRDSTDTQYF.

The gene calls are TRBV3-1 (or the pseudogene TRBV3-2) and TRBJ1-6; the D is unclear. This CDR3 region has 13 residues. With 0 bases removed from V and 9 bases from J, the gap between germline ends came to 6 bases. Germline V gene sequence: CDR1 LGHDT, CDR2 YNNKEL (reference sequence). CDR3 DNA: TGTGCCAGCAGCCAAGATCGCCTTTCACCCCTCCACTTT. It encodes CASSQDRLSPLHF.

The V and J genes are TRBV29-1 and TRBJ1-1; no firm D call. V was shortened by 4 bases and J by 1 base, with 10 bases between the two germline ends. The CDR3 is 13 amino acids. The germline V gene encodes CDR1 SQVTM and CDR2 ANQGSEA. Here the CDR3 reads CSVVRQTNTEAFF. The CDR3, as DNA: TGCAGCGTTGTGCGCCAGACGAACACTGAAGCTTTCTTT.

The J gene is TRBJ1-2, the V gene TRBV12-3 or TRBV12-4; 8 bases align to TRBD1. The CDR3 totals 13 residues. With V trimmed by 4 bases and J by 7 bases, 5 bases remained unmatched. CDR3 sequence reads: CASSSQGAGGYTF. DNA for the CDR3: TGTGCCAGCAGTTCTCAGGGGGCAGGTGGCTACACCTTC.

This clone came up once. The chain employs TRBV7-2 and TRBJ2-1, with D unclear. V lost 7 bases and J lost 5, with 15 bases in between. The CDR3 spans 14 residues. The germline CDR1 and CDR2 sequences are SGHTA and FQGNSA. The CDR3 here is CASTPGKRNNEQFF. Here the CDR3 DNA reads TGTGCCAGCACCCCTGGGAAAAGAAACAATGAGCAGTTCTTC.

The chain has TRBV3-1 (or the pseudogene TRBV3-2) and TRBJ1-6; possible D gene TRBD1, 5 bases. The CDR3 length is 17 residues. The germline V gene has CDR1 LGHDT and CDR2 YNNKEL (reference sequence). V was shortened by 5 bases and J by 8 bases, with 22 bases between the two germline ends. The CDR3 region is CASSALGMQGNDSPLHF. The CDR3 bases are TGTGCCAGCAGCGCCCTGGGCATGCAGGGTAACGATTCACCCCTCCACTTT.

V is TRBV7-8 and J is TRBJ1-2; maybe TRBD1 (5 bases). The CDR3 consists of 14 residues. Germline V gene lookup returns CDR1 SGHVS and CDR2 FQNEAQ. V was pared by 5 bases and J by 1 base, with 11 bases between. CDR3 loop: CASSPSGGNYGYTF. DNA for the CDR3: TGTGCCAGCAGCCCTAGCGGGGGTAACTATGGCTACACCTTC.

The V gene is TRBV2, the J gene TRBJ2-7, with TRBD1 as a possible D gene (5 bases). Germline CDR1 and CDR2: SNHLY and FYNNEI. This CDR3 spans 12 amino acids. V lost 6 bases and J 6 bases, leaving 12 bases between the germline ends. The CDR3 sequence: CASRQDSGEQYF. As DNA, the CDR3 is TGTGCCAGCAGACAGGATTCGGGCGAGCAGTACTTC.

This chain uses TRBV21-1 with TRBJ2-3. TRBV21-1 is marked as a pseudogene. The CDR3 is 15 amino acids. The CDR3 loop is CASGAWWGSTDTQYF. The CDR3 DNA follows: TGTGCCAGCGGGGCGTGGTGGGGGAGCACAGATACGCAGTATTTT.

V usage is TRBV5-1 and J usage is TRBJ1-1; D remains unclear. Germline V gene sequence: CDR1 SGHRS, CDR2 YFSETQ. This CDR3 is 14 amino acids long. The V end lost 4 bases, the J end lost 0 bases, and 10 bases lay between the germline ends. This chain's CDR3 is CASSLRDMNTEAFF. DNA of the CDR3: TGCGCCAGCAGCCTCCGCGACATGAACACTGAAGCTTTCTTT.